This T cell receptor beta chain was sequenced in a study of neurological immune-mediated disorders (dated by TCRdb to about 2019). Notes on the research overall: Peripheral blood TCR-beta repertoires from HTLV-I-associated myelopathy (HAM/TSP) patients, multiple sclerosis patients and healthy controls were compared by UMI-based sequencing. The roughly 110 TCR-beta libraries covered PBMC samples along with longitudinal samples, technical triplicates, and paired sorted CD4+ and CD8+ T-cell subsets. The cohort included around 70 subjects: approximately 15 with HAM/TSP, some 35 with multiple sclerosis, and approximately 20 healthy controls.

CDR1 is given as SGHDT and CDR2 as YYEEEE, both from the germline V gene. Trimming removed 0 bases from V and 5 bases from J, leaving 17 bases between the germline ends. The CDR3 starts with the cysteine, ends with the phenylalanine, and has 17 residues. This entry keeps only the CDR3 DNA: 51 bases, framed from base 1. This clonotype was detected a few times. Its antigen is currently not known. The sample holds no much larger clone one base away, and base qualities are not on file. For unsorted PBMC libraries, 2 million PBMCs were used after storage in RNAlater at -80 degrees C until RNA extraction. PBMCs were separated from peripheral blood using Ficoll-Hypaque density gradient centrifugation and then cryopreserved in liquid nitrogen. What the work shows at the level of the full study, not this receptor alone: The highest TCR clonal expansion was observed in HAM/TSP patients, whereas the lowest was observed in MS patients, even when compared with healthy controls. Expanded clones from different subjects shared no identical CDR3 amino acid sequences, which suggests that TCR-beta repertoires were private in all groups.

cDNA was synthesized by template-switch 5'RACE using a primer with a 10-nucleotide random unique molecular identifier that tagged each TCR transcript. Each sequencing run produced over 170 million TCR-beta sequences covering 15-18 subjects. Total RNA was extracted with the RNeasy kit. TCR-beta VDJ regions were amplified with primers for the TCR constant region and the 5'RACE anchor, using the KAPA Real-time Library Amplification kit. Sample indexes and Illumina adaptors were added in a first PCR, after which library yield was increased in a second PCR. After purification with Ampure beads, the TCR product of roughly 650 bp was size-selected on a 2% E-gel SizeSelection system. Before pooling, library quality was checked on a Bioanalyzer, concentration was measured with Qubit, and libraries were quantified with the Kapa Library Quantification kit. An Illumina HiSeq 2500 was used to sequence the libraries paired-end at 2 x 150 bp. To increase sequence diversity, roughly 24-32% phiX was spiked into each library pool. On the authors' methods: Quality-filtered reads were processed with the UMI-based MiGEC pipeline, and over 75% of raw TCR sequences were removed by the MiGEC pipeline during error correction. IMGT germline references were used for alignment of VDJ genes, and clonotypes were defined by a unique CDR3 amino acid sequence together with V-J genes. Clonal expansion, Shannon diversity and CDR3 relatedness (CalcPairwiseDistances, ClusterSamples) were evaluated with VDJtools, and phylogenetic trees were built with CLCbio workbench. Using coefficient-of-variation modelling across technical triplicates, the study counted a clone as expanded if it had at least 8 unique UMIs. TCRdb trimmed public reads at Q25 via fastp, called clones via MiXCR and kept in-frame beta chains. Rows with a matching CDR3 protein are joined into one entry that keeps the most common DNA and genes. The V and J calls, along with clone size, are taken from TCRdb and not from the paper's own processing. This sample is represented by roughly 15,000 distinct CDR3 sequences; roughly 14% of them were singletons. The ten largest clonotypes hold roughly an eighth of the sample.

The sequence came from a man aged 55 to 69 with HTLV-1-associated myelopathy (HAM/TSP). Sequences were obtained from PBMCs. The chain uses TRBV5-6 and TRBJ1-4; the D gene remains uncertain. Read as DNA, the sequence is TGTGCCAGCAGCTTGGTCGAAGGGCTGGGAGAAAATGAAAAACTGTTTTTT. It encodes CASSLVEGLGENEKLFF.